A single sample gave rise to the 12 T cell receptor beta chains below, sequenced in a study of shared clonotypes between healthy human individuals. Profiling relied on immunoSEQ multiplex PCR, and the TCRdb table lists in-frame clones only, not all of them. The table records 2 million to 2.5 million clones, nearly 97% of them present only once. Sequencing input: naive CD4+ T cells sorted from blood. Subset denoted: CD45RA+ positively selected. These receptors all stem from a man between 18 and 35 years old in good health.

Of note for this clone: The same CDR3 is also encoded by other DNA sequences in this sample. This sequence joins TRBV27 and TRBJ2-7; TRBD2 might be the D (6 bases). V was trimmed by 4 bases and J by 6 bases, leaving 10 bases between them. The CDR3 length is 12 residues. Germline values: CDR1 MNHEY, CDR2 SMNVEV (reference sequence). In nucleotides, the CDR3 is TGTGCCAGCAGTTATTTGGGGGGCGAGCAGTACTTC. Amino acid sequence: CASSYLGGEQYF.

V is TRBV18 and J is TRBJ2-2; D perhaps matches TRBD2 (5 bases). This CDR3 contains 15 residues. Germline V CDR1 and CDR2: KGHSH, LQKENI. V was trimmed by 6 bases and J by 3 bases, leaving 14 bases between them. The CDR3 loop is CASSGGSGYTGELFF. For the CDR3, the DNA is TGTGCCAGCTCCGGAGGCTCGGGATACACCGGGGAGCTGTTTTTT.

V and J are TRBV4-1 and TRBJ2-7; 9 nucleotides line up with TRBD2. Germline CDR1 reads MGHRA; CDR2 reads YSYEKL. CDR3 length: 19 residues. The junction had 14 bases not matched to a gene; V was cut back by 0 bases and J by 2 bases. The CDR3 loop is CASSQDQGSGRFLAYEQYF. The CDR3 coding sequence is TGCGCCAGCAGCCAAGATCAGGGTAGCGGGAGATTCCTAGCCTACGAGCAGTACTTC.

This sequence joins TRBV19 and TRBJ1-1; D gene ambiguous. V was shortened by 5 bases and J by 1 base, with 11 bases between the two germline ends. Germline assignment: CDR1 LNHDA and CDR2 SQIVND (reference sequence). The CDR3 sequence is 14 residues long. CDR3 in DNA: TGTGCCAGTAGTCGTGGGGAGCAGAACACTGAAGCTTTCTTT. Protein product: CASSRGEQNTEAFF.

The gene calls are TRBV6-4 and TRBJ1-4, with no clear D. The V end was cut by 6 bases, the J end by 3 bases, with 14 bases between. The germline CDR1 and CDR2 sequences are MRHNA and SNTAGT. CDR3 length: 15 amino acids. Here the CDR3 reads CASRRIPGANEKLFF. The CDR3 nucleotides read TGTGCCAGCAGGAGGATTCCTGGAGCTAATGAAAAACTGTTTTTT.

The CDR3 region has the DNA TGTGCCAGCAGTCCGGGACAGGGACGAGCCAAAAACATTCAGTACTTC. Protein sequence: CASSPGQGRAKNIQYF. The genes are TRBV28 and TRBJ2-4; 9 bases align to TRBD1. Germline CDR1 MDHEN, CDR2 SYDVKM. The CDR3 loop spans 16 amino acids. The ends lost 5 bases at V and 0 bases at J; junction bases unmatched: 5.

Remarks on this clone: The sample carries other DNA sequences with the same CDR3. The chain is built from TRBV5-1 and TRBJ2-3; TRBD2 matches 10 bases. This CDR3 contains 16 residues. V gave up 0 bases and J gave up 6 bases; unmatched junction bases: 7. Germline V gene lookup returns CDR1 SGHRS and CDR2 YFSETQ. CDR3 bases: TGCGCCAGCAGCTTGGAGGCTAGCGGGGGATCCGATACGCAGTATTTT. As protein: CASSLEASGGSDTQYF. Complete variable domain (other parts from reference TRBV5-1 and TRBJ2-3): KAGVTQTPRYLIKTRGQQVTLSCSPISGHRSVSWYQQTPGQGLQFLFEYFSETQRNKGNFPGRFSGRQFSNSRSEMNVSTLELGDSALYLCASSLEASGGSDTQYFGPGTRLTVL.

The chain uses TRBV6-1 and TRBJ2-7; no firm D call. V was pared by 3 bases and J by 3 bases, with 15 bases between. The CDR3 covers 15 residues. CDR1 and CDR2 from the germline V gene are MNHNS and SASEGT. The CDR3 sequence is CASSELRDLNYEQYF. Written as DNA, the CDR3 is TGTGCCAGCAGTGAGTTAAGAGACCTAAACTACGAGCAGTACTTC.

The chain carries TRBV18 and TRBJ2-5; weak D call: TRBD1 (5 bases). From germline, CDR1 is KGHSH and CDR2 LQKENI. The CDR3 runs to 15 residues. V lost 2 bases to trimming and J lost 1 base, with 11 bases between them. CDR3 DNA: TGTGCCAGCTCACCAGGGGCAGGAGTCCAAGAGACCCAGTACTTC. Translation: CASSPGAGVQETQYF.

The CDR3 region is CASSQTGIEQYF. For the CDR3, the DNA is TGTGCCAGCAGCCAGACAGGGATCGAGCAGTACTTC. The V call is TRBV6-6, the J call TRBJ2-7; 7 bases match TRBD1. CDR1 is MNHNY, CDR2 SVGAGI, per germline (reference sequence). Germline trimming cut 6 bases from V and 6 bases from J; bases unmatched to any gene: 5. This CDR3 is built from 12 residues.

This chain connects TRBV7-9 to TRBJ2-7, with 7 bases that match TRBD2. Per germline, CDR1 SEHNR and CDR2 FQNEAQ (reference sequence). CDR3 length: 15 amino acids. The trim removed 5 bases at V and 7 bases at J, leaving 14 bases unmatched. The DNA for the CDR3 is TGTGCCAGCAGCCCAGATGGGACCCGCGGGGGAGAGCAGTACTTC. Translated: CASSPDGTRGGEQYF.

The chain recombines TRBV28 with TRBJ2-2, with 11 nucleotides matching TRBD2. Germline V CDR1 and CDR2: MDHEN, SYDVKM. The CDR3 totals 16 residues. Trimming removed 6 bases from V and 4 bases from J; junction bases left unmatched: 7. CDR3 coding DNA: TGTGCCAGCAGCACCGTAGCGGGGGGGCGCACCGGGGAGCTGTTTTTT. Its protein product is CASSTVAGGRTGELFF.